This T cell receptor beta chain was captured in a study of cytomegalovirus exposure and HLA in healthy donors. Looking at the study overall: Researchers found that roughly 80% of 300 to 450 genotyped donors fell within the Caucasian-associated ancestry cluster.

Findings and caveats of the study: Immune exposure data for these donors was limited to CMV serostatus. As confirmed in vitro, a few CMV-associated chains were specific for CMV antigens.

In the PCR, 60 Vbeta and 13 Jbeta primers were used. Original handling: Unique TCR beta chains numbered about 80 million in a later analysis, with around 11 million shared. Generated by immunoSEQ multiplex PCR, the TCRdb table keeps only in-frame clones and is missing some. V and J calls and clone size are as listed in that table; D and trimming were resolved from the DNA. Here the sample table reports around 100,000 clones. CDR1 and CDR2 (germline): SGHRS, YFSETQ. This CDR3 spans 15 amino acids. V was shortened by 4 bases and J by 1 base, with 12 bases between the two germline ends. Details on this clone: The antigen remains undetermined.

The TCR was taken from a man aged 25-45 years in good health and CMV-seronegative. The sequencing input was PBMCs. J is TRBJ1-5 and V is TRBV5-1; tentatively, D is TRBD1 (5 bases). CDR3 coding DNA: TGCGCCAGCAGCCCCGGTGGGGCGAGCAATCAGCCCCAGCATTTT. Amino acids: CASSPGGASNQPQHF.